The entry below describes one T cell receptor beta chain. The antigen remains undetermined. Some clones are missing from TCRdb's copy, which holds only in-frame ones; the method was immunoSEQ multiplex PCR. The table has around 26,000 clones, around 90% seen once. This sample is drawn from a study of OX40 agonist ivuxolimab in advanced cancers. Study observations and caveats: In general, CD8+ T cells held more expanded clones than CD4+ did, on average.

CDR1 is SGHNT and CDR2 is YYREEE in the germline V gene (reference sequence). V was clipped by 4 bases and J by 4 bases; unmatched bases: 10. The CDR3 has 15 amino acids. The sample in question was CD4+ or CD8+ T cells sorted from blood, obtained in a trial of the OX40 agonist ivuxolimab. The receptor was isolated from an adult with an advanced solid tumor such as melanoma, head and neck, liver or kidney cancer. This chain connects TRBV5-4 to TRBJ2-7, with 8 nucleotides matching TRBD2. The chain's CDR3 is CASSPGRGAGYEQYF. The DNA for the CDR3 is TGTGCCAGCAGCCCGGGGCGGGGGGCCGGATACGAGCAGTACTTC. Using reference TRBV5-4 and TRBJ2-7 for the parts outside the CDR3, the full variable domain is ETGVTQSPTHLIKTRGQQVTLRCSSQSGHNTVSWYQQALGQGPQFIFQYYREEENGRGNFPPRFSGLQFPNYSSELNVNALELDDSALYLCASSPGRGAGYEQYFGPGTRLTVT.